In its sample, the clone carrying this T cell receptor beta chain was seen many times. The antigen remains undetermined. This specimen comes from a study of T cell repertoires in cytomegalovirus infection. The study's findings and limits: Public TCR beta family frequency separated CMV-and-HLA carriers, including in an independent cohort. In two of eight donors, the top clonotype was HLA-C-restricted CMV-specific.

Germline V gene data show CDR1 as LNHNV and CDR2 as YYDKDF (reference sequence). Unmatched junction bases numbered 8, after V lost 0 bases and J lost 4 bases. The CDR3 contains 17 residues. One entry per CDR3 protein results from TCRdb running MiXCR on the reads. The table has around 270,000 distinct CDR3 sequences, approximately 9.2% seen once; the top ten hold roughly 15%. This chain links TRBV15 with TRBJ1-4, with 7 positions matching TRBD1. The sample comprised PBMCs. This receptor was obtained from a human donor in good health (CMV status not recorded). Some clones in this sample may be carry-over from other donors' samples. The CDR3 DNA sequence: TGTGCCACCAGCAGAGATTTGAGGGGGCGAGATAATGAAAAACTGTTTTTT. Translation: CATSRDLRGRDNEKLFF. Full variable domain (missing parts from reference TRBV15 and TRBJ1-4): DAMVIQNPRYQVTQFGKPVTLSCSQTLNHNVMYWYQQKSSQAPKLLFHYYDKDFNNEADTPDNFQSRRPNTSFCFLDIRSPGLGDTAMYLCATSRDLRGRDNEKLFFGSGTQLSVL.